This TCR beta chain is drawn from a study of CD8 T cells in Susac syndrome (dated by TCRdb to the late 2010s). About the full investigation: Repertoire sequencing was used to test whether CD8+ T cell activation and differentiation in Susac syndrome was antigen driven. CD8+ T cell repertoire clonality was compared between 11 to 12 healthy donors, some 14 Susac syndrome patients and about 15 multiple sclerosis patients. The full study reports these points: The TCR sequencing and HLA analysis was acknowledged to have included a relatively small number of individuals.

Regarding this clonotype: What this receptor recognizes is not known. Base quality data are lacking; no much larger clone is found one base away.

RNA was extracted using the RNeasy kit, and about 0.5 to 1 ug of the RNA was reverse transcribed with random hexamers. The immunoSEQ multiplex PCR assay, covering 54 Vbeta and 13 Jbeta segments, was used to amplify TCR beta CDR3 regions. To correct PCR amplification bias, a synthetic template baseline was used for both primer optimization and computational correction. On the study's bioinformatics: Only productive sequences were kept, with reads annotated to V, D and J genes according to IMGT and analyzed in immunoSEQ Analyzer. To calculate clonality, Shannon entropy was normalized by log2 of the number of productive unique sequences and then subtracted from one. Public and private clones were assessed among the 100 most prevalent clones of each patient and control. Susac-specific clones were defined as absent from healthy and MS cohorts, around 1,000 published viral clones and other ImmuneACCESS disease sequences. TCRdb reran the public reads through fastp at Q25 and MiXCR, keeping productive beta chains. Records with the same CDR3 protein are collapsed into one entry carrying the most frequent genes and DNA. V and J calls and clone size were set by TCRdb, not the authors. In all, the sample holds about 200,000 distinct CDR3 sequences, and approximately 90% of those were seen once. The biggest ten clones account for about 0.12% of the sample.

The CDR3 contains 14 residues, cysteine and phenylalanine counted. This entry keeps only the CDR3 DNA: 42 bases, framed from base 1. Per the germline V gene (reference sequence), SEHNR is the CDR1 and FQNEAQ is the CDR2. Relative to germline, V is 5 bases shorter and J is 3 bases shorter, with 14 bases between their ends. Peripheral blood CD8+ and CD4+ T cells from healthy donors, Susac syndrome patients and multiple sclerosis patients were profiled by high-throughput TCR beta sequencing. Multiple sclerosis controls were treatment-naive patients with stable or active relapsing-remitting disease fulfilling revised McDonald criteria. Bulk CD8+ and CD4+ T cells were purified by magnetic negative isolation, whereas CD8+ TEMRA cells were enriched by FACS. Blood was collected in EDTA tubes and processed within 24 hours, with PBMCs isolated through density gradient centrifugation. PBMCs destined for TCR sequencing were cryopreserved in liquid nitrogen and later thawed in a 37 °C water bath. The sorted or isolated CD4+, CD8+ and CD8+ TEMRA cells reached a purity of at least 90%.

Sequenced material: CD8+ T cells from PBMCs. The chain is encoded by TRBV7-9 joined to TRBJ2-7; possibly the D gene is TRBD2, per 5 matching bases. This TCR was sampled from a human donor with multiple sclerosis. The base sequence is TGTGCCAGCAGCCGGCGCGCCGGGATCTACGAGCAGTACTTC. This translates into CASSRRAGIYEQYF. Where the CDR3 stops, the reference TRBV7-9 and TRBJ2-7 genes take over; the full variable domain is DTGVSQNPRHKITKRGQNVTFRCDPISEHNRLYWYRQTLGQGPEFLTYFQNEAQLEKSRLLSDRFSAERPKGSFSTLEIQRTEQGDSAMYLCASSRRAGIYEQYFGPGTRLTVT.